This entry lists 24 T cell receptor beta chains sequenced from one sample in a study of blood T cells in healthy people across ages (dated by TCRdb to the mid-2010s). Preparation of the library involved 5' RACE. Sequencer: Illumina HiSeq 2500. A second PCR of 7 to 11 cycles was performed with a sample-barcoded 5' primer and a J-beta primer mix. The public reads were run again by TCRdb, first through fastp at Q25 and then through MiXCR, and only productive beta chains were kept. Rows are combined by CDR3 protein, so each entry shows the most common genes and DNA. This sample has over 600,000 distinct CDR3 sequences in its table, and roughly three fifths of those were observed once. The ten largest make up 20% to 30% of the sample. Input material: blood. Receptors originate from a man aged 35 to 55 in good health.

A few counts support this clonotype. The rearrangement joins TRBV7-3 to TRBJ2-1; 7 nucleotides match TRBD2. V was pared by 5 bases and J by 12 bases, with 16 bases of the junction left unmatched. The CDR3 is 15 amino acids. Germline V gene sequence: CDR1 SGHTA, CDR2 FQGTGA. The DNA of the CDR3 is TGTGCCAGCAGCCAAGGACTAGTGGGAGTCTATGGGCAGTTCTTC. Protein product: CASSQGLVGVYGQFF.

The chain is built from TRBV27 and TRBJ1-2; 9 positions agree with TRBD1. The germline V gene has CDR1 MNHEY and CDR2 SMNVEV (reference sequence). The trim removed 5 bases at V and 6 bases at J, leaving 13 bases unmatched. The CDR3 has 16 residues. The CDR3 DNA reads as TGTGCCAGCAGTCCACATGGACAGGGGAGAAGGGATGGCTACACCTTC. Translation gives CASSPHGQGRRDGYTF.

The V call is TRBV11-3, the J call TRBJ2-2; TRBD1 agrees at 10 bases. In germline, CDR1 is SGHNT, CDR2 YENEEA. V was pared by 4 bases and J by 5 bases, with 7 bases of the junction left unmatched. The CDR3 spans 16 residues. The CDR3 DNA follows: TGTGCCAGCAGCTCGTGGACAGGGGGAAGAACCGGGGAGCTGTTTTTT. It codes for CASSSWTGGRTGELFF.

J is TRBJ1-1 and V is TRBV25-1, with D unclear. This CDR3 is built from 12 residues. CDR1 and CDR2 (germline): MGHDK, SYGVNS. Trimming shortened V by 0 bases and J by 5 bases, and 4 bases separated the two germline ends. The CDR3 DNA sequence: TGTGCCAGCAGTGAATACGGGACTGAAGCTTTCTTT. Its translation: CASSEYGTEAFF.

This chain joins TRBV29-1 and TRBJ2-3; D unresolved. Trimming took off 6 bases at V and 4 bases at J, with 11 bases between the two ends. The CDR3 loop spans 12 amino acids. Per the germline V gene, CDR1 is SQVTM and CDR2 is ANQGSEA. CDR3 coding DNA: TGCAGCGTGAGAGCCGGCCCAGATACGCAGTATTTT. It encodes CSVRAGPDTQYF.

In its sample, this clonotype was seen once. The V and J genes are TRBV7-2 and TRBJ1-2, with no clear D. Germline assignment: CDR1 SGHTA and CDR2 FQGNSA. Deletions cut 5 bases from V and 7 bases from J, with 8 bases between. CDR3 size: 11 residues. The CDR3 sequence: CASSRLVGYTF. In DNA form, the CDR3 reads TGTGCCAGCAGCCGGCTGGTTGGCTACACCTTC. The full variable domain, its missing parts supplied by reference TRBV7-2 and TRBJ1-2, is GAGVSQSPSNKVTEKGKDVELRCDPISGHTALYWYRQSLGQGLEFLIYFQGNSAPDKSGLPSDRFSAERTGGSVSTLTIQRTQQEDSAVYLCASSRLVGYTFGSGTRLTVV.

The V gene is TRBV30, the J gene TRBJ1-6; D is uncertain. Germline assignment: CDR1 GTSNPN and CDR2 SVGIG (reference sequence). Between the trimmed V and J ends, which lost 2 bases and 9 bases, there was a span of 11 bases. The CDR3 sequence is 13 residues long. The CDR3 nucleotides read TGTGCCTGGAGTAGCGCGTCAGCTTCACCCCTCCACTTT. Translating gives CAWSSASASPLHF.

This chain links TRBV7-2 with TRBJ2-7; the match to TRBD2 covers 11 bases. The CDR3 consists of 16 residues. Germline loops: CDR1 SGHTA, CDR2 FQGNSA. V lost 5 bases and J lost 3; bases outside the gene matches: 9. Written as DNA, the CDR3 is TGTGCCAGCAGCGCGCTTACTAGCGGGAGTATCTACGAGCAGTACTTC. This translates into CASSALTSGSIYEQYF.

V usage is TRBV3-1 and J usage is TRBJ2-1; D possibly corresponds to TRBD2 (7 bases). Germline CDR1 LGHDT, CDR2 YNNKEL (reference sequence). The CDR3 spans 15 residues. Trimming stripped 1 base from V and 5 bases from J, with 12 bases between. DNA of the CDR3: TGTGCCAGCAGCCAAGCGGGGGGCCGGGACAATGAGCAGTTCTTC. The encoded protein is CASSQAGGRDNEQFF.

The chain couples TRBV12-3 or TRBV12-4 to TRBJ2-6; D is unresolved. The CDR3 spans 14 residues. The V and J ends lost 5 bases and 5 bases respectively, with 10 bases between them. The CDR3 protein is CASSHEMRANVLTF. The CDR3 DNA follows: TGTGCCAGCAGTCATGAGATGAGGGCCAACGTCCTGACTTTC.

This clonotype has only a few counts. The gene calls are TRBV28 and TRBJ2-1; D gene ambiguous. The germline V gene encodes CDR1 MDHEN and CDR2 SYDVKM. The CDR3 is made up of 14 amino acids. V lost 1 base to trimming and J lost 8 bases, with 12 bases between them. The CDR3 DNA sequence: TGTGCCAGCAGTTTATATCTCATCGGCCATGAGCAGTTCTTC. This codes for CASSLYLIGHEQFF.

The rearrangement uses TRBV9 and TRBJ2-1; possible D gene TRBD1, 5 bases. This CDR3 is built from 15 residues. Trimming took off 3 bases at V and 7 bases at J, with 17 bases between the two ends. CDR1 and CDR2 from the germline V gene are SGDLS and YYNGEE. The CDR3 is CASSETVVVGNEQFF. In DNA, the CDR3 is TGTGCCAGCAGCGAGACAGTTGTAGTTGGGAATGAGCAGTTCTTC.

The genes are TRBV15 and TRBJ2-5; TRBD1 is a possible D gene (6 bases). Looked up from germline, CDR1 is LNHNV and CDR2 is YYDKDF (reference sequence). V was clipped by 0 bases and J by 1 base, with 9 bases between them. The CDR3 is 15 residues long. The chain's CDR3 is CATSRDTGIQETQYF. The CDR3 nucleotides read TGTGCCACCAGCAGAGATACAGGGATCCAAGAGACCCAGTACTTC.

The rearrangement links TRBV6-6 to TRBJ2-1, with TRBD2 as a possible D gene (6 bases). Between the trimmed V and J ends, which lost 1 base and 5 bases, there was a span of 9 bases. CDR1 MNHNY and CDR2 SVGAGI come from the germline V gene (reference sequence). The CDR3 spans 14 residues. CDR3 region: CASSYLREDNEQFF. The CDR3, as DNA: TGTGCCAGCAGTTACTTAAGGGAGGACAATGAGCAGTTCTTC.

There are a few counts of this clonotype. The gene calls are TRBV7-2 and TRBJ1-2; the match to TRBD1 covers 11 bases. Trimming took 5 bases from V and 8 from J; bases not matched to a gene: 7. Germline V gene data show CDR1 as SGHTA and CDR2 as FQGNSA. The CDR3 runs 14 residues. The CDR3 sequence: CASSPGTGGRGYTF. The CDR3 nucleotides read TGTGCCAGCAGCCCCGGGACAGGGGGTAGGGGCTACACCTTC. The full variable domain, completed using reference TRBV7-2 and TRBJ1-2, is GAGVSQSPSNKVTEKGKDVELRCDPISGHTALYWYRQSLGQGLEFLIYFQGNSAPDKSGLPSDRFSAERTGGSVSTLTIQRTQQEDSAVYLCASSPGTGGRGYTFGSGTRLTVV.

This chain joins TRBV11-2 and TRBJ2-1, with 14 nucleotides matching TRBD2. The length of the CDR3 is 18 residues. The germline V gene encodes CDR1 SGHAT and CDR2 FQNNGV. V shed 5 bases, J shed 6 bases, and the junction held 12 bases outside the gene matches. Here the CDR3 DNA reads TGTGCCAGCAGCAAGTTACTGGTGACTAGCGGGAGGGGCAATGAGCAGTTCTTC. Its translation is CASSKLLVTSGRGNEQFF.

The chain recombines TRBV5-1 with TRBJ2-5; D may correspond to TRBD1 or TRBD2 (5 bases each). The CDR3 consists of 16 residues. V shed 4 bases and J shed 1 base, with 17 bases lying between them. Germline V gene data show CDR1 as SGHRS and CDR2 as YFSETQ. This CDR3 is CASSGPGTFLQETQYF. DNA of the CDR3: TGCGCCAGCAGCGGTCCCGGGACGTTCCTCCAAGAGACCCAGTACTTC.

This rearrangement joins TRBV5-1 to TRBJ2-4; D might be TRBD2 (6 bases). The J call may be incorrect, as the DNA end agrees better with TRBJ2-7. The CDR3 is made up of 13 amino acids. Germline V lookup: CDR1 SGHRS, CDR2 YFSETQ. CDR3 sequence: CASSCGAVYEQYF. CDR3 coding DNA: TGCGCCAGCAGCTGCGGGGCAGTATACGAGCAGTACTTC.

The table lists this clonotype with a few counts. CDR3 sequence: CASSQDLIRNEQFF. As DNA, the CDR3 is TGCGCCAGCAGCCAAGATTTGATCCGGAATGAGCAGTTCTTC. V usage is TRBV4-3 and J usage is TRBJ2-1; D is uncertain. Trimming removed 0 bases at V and 7 bases at J, with 10 bases between. There are 14 residues in the CDR3. Germline-derived CDR1 and CDR2 are LGHNA and YSLEER.

The chain is built from TRBV5-1 and TRBJ2-3, with D uncertain. CDR1 is SGHRS, CDR2 YFSETQ, per germline. This CDR3 contains 14 residues. V was clipped by 2 bases and J by 2 bases, with 9 bases between them. For the CDR3, the DNA is TGCGCCAGCAGCTTCACAGAAGACACAGATACGCAGTATTTT. Residues: CASSFTEDTDTQYF.

With respect to this clonotype: An end of the junction does not agree with germline; a read error may underlie this. The chain couples TRBV6-5 to TRBJ2-1; 7 bases line up with TRBD1. This CDR3 is built from 18 residues. Germline assignment: CDR1 MNHEY and CDR2 SVGAGI. The CDR3 nucleotides read TGTGCCAGCAGTTACTCGACAGGGCACAGGAGCTCCCACAATGAGCAGTTCTTC. Amino acids: CASSYSTGHRSSHNEQFF.

This clonotype was seen only a few times. V usage is TRBV7-9 and J usage is TRBJ2-3; D is uncertain. The germline V gene has CDR1 SEHNR and CDR2 FQNEAQ (reference sequence). V shed 9 bases and J shed 2 bases, with 15 bases lying between them. The CDR3 length is 14 residues. The CDR3 sequence: CASLPTTTTDTQYF. The CDR3 DNA reads TGTGCCAGTTTACCTACCACTACCACAGATACGCAGTATTTT. The variable domain in full, completed from reference TRBV7-9 and TRBJ2-3, reads DTGVSQNPRHKITKRGQNVTFRCDPISEHNRLYWYRQTLGQGPEFLTYFQNEAQLEKSRLLSDRFSAERPKGSFSTLEIQRTEQGDSAMYLCASLPTTTTDTQYFGPGTRLTVL.

The chain has TRBV10-3 and TRBJ2-5; 9 bases agree with TRBD1. CDR3 length equals 14 residues. Looked up from germline, CDR1 is ENHRY and CDR2 is SYGVKD. V lost 10 bases and J lost 0; bases outside the gene matches: 6. The CDR3 bases are TGTGCCACGAGGGACAGGGAGGACCAAGAGACCCAGTACTTC. It encodes CATRDREDQETQYF.

The chain combines TRBV29-1 with TRBJ2-2, with 7 bases aligning to TRBD1. Trimming removed 7 bases from V and 6 bases from J; junction bases left unmatched: 11. The germline CDR1 and CDR2 sequences are SQVTM and ANQGSEA. The CDR3 covers 14 residues. CDR3 loop: CSALGQEIAGELFF. The CDR3 DNA is TGCAGCGCTCTTGGACAGGAGATAGCCGGGGAGCTGTTTTTT.